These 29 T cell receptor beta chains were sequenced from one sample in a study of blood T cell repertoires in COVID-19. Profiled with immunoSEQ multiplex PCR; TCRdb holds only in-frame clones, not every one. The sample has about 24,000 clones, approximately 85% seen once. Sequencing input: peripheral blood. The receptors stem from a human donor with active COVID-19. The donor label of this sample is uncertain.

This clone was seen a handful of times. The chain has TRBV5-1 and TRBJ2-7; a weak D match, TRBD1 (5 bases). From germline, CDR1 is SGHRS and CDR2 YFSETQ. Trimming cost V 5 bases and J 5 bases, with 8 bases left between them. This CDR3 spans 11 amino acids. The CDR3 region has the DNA TGCGCCAGCAGAGGGGTTAACGAGCAGTACTTC. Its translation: CASRGVNEQYF. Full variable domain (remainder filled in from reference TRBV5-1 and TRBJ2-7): KAGVTQTPRYLIKTRGQQVTLSCSPISGHRSVSWYQQTPGQGLQFLFEYFSETQRNKGNFPGRFSGRQFSNSRSEMNVSTLELGDSALYLCASRGVNEQYFGPGTRLTVT.

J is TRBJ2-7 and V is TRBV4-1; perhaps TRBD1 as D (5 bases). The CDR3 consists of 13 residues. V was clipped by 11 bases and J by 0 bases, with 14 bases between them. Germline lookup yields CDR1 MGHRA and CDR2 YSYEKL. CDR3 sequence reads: CAVSRALSYEQYF. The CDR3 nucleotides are TGCGCCGTAAGCAGGGCCCTCTCCTACGAGCAGTACTTC.

CDR3 sequence reads: CASSEAGGPAYEQYF. CDR3 sequence (DNA): TGTGCCAGCAGTGAAGCGGGGGGGCCCGCCTACGAGCAGTACTTC. The gene calls are TRBV6-1 and TRBJ2-7; D is perhaps TRBD2 (7 bases). Germline CDR1 and CDR2: MNHNS and SASEGT. This CDR3 region has 15 residues. Trimming cost V 0 bases and J 2 bases, with 11 bases left between them.

CDR3 protein: CASMPSGGSSYEQYF. The CDR3 coding sequence is TGTGCCAGCATGCCTAGCGGGGGGAGCTCCTACGAGCAGTACTTC. The chain joins TRBV19 to TRBJ2-7, with 11 bases identical to TRBD2. The CDR3 length is 15 residues. Germline V gene sequence: CDR1 LNHDA, CDR2 SQIVND (reference sequence). V lost 9 bases and J lost 0; bases outside the gene matches: 7. Full variable domain (remainder filled in from reference TRBV19 and TRBJ2-7): DGGITQSPKYLFRKEGQNVTLSCEQNLNHDAMYWYRQDPGQGLRLIYYSQIVNDFQKGDIAEGYSVSREKKESFPLTVTSAQKNPTAFYLCASMPSGGSSYEQYFGPGTRLTVT.

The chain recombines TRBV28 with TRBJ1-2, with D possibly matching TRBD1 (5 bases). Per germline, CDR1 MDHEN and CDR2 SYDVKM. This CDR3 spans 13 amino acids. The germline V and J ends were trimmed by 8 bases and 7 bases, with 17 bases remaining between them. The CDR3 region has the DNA TGTGCCAGCTTCTACGGGCTAGGGGTTGGCTACACCTTC. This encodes CASFYGLGVGYTF.

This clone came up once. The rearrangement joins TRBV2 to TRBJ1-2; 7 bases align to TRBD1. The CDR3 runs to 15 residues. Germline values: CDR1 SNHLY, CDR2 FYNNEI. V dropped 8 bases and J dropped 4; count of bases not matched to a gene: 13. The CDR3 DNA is TGTGCCAGCGCTCCGGGGGCAGGGGGACTCTATGGCTACACCTTC. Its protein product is CASAPGAGGLYGYTF.

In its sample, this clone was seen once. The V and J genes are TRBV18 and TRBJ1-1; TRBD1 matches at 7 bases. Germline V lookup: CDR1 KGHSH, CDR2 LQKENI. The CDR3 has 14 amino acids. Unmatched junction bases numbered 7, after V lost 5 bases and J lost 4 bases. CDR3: CASSAGTESTEAFF. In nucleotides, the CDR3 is TGTGCCAGCTCAGCCGGGACAGAGTCCACTGAAGCTTTCTTT.

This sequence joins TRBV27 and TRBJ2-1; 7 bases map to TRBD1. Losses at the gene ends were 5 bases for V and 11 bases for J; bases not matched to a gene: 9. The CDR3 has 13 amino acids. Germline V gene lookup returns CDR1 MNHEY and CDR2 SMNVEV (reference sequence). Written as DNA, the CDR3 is TGTGCCAGCAGTCGCGCCGGGACAGCCCAGCAGTTCTTC. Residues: CASSRAGTAQQFF.

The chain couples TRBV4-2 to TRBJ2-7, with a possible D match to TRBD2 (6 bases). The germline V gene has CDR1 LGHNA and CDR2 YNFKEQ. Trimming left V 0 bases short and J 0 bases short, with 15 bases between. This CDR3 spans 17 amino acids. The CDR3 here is CASSQDLPLASSYEQYF. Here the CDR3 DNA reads TGTGCCAGCAGCCAAGATCTGCCCCTAGCGAGCTCCTACGAGCAGTACTTC.

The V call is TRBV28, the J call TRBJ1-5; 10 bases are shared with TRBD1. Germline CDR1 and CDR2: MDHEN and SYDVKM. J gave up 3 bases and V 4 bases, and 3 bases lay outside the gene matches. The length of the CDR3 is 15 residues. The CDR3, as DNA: TGTGCCAGCAGTTCTAGACAGGGGGCCAATCAGCCCCAGCATTTT. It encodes CASSSRQGANQPQHF.

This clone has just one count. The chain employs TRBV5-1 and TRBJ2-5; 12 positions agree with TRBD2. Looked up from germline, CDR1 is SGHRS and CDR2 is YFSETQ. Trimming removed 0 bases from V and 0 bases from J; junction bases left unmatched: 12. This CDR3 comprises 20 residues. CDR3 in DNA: TGCGCCAGCAGCTTGGGTTCGACTAGCGGGGGCCCAAGGTACCAAGAGACCCAGTACTTC. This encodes CASSLGSTSGGPRYQETQYF.

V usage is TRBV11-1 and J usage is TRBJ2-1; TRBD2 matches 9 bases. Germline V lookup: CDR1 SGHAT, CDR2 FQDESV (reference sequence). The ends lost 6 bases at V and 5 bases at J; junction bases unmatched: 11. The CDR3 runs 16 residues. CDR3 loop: CASRTRAGGGHNEQFF. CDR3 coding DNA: TGTGCCAGCAGGACTAGAGCGGGAGGAGGCCACAATGAGCAGTTCTTC.

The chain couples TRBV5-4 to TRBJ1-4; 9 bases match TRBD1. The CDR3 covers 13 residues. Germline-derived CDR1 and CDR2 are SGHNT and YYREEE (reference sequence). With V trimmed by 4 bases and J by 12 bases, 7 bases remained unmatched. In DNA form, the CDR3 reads TGTGCCAGCAGCCTGGGACAGGGCGATGAACTGTTTTTT. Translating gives CASSLGQGDELFF.

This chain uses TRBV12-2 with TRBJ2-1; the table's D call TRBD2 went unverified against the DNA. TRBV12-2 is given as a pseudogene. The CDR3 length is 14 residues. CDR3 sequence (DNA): TGTGCAAGTCGCTTAGGGGAGACTTACAATGAGCAGTTCTTC. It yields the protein CASRLGETYNEQFF.

The CDR3, as DNA: TGTGCCAGCAGCTTAAACTCGAACACTGAAGCTTTCTTT. It is translated as CASSLNSNTEAFF. The V gene is TRBV7-3, the J gene TRBJ1-1; unclear D gene. CDR1 and CDR2 (germline): SGHTA, FQGTGA. Deletions cut 1 base from V and 1 base from J, with 4 bases between. The CDR3 is 13 amino acids.

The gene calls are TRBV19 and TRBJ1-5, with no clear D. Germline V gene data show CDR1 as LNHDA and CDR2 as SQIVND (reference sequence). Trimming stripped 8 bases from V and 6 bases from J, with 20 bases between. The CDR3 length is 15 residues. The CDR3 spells CASQPGAGGSQPQHF. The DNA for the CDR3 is TGTGCCAGTCAACCCGGTGCAGGAGGAAGTCAGCCCCAGCATTTT.

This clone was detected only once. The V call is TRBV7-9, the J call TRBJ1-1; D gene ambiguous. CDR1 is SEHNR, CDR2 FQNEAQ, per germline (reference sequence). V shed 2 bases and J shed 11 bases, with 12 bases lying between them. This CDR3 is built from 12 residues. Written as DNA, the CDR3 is TGTGCCAGCAGCTTATGGCCGGGAGGGGCTTTCTTT. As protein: CASSLWPGGAFF.

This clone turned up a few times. This chain's CDR3 is CASSPLDRDYGYTF. In DNA form, the CDR3 reads TGTGCCAGCAGCCCCCTCGACAGGGACTATGGCTACACCTTC. The chain uses TRBV7-3 and TRBJ1-2; 7 positions match TRBD1. J gave up 3 bases and V 5 bases, and 6 bases lay outside the gene matches. From germline, CDR1 is SGHTA and CDR2 FQGTGA. CDR3 length: 14 amino acids.

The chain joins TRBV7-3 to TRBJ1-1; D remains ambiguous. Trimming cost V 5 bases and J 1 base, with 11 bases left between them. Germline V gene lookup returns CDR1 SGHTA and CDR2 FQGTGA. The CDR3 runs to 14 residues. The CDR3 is CASSLGLANTEAFF. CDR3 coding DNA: TGTGCCAGCAGCCTAGGACTGGCGAACACTGAAGCTTTCTTT.

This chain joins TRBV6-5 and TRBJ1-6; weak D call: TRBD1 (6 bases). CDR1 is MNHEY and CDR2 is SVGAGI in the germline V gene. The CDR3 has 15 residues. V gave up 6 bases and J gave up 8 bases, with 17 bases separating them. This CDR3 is CASRLSRDTDSPLHF. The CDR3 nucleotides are TGTGCCAGCAGACTCTCCCGGGACACCGATTCACCCCTCCACTTT.

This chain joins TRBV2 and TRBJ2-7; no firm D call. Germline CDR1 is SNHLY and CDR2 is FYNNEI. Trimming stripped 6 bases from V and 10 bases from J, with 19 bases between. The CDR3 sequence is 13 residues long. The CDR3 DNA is TGTGCCAGCAGCCCCGGTCCCCTAGGAACTCAGTACTTC. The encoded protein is CASSPGPLGTQYF.

The CDR3 reads CATSDPGPPLAGKPSYEQYF. CDR3 DNA: TGTGCCACCAGTGATCCGGGCCCCCCTCTAGCGGGAAAACCCTCCTACGAGCAGTACTTC. The chain recombines TRBV24-1 with TRBJ2-7, with 9 bases identical to TRBD2. The V gene end was trimmed by 3 bases and the J gene end by 0 bases; junction bases not matched to a gene: 17. CDR1 and CDR2 from the germline V gene are KGHDR and SFDVKD. CDR3 size: 20 residues.

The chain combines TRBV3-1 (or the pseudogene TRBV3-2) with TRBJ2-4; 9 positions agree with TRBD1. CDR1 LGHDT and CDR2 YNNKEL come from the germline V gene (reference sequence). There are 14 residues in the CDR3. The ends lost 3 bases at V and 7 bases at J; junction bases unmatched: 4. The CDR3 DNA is TGTGCCAGCAGCCACGGGACAGGGTCCAACATTCAGTACTTC. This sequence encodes CASSHGTGSNIQYF.

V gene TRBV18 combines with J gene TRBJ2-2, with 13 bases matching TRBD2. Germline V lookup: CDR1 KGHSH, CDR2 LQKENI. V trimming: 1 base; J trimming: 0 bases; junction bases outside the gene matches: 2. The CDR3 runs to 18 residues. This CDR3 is CASSPRGLAGTNTGELFF. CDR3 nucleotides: TGTGCCAGCTCACCACGGGGACTAGCGGGAACGAACACCGGGGAGCTGTTTTTT.

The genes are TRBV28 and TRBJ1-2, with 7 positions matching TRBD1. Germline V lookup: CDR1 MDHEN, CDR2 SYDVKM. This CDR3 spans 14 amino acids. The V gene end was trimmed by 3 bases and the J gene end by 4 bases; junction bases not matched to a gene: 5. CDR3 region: CASSFPDRAYGYTF. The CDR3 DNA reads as TGTGCCAGCAGTTTCCCCGACAGGGCCTATGGCTACACCTTC.

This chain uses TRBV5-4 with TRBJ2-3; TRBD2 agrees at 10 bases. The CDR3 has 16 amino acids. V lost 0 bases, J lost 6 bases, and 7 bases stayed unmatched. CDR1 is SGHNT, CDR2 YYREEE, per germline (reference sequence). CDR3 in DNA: TGTGCCAGCAGCTTGGGTCAGCGGGAGGGCTCGGATACGCAGTATTTT. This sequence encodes CASSLGQREGSDTQYF.

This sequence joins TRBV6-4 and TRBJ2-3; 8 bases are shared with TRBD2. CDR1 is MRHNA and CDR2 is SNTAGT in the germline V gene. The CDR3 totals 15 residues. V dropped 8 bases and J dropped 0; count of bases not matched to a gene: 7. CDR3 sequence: CASRSAGGSTDTQYF. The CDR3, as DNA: TGTGCCAGCCGGTCGGCGGGGGGAAGCACAGATACGCAGTATTTT.

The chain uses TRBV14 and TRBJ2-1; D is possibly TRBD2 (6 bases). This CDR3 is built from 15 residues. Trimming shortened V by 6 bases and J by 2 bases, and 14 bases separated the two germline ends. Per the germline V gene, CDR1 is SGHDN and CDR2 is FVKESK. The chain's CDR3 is CASSEGTWTYNEQFF. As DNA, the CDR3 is TGTGCCAGCAGTGAAGGGACTTGGACCTACAATGAGCAGTTCTTC.

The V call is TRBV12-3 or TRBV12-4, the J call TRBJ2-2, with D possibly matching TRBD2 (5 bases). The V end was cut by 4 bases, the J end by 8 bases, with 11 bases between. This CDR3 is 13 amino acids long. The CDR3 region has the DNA TGTGCCAGCAGTTCCGGGGAGAAAGGGGAGCTGTTTTTT. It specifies CASSSGEKGELFF.